The rows below give T cell receptor beta chains drawn from one sample of a study of T-cell memory formation after mild COVID-19. TCRdb passed the 5' RACE reads through MiXCR, listing each CDR3 protein once. The sample carries more than 250,000 distinct CDR3 sequences, roughly 15% recorded once. The specimen was PBMCs or a T cell subset sorted from them (not recorded which). The receptors stem from a man aged 18 to 29 who had mild COVID-19 (a few samples of this study predate the infection). Cell type and time point are not known. Both conserved end residues are part of each CDR3. D genes are given only for firm matches. Clone size is shown for a subset of rows, as once, few, many or a class of expanded clone.

CASSWPVGQETQYF,TGCGCCAGCAGCTGGCCCGTAGGCCAAGAGACCCAGTACTTC,TRBV5-1,.,.,TRBJ2-5
CASSSSRGSYNEQFF,TGTGCCAGCAGTTCGTCGCGGGGGTCCTACAATGAGCAGTTCTTC,TRBV9,TRBD2,few,TRBJ2-1
CASSYGGGGDSPLHF,TGTGCCAGCAGTTACGGAGGCGGTGGTGATTCACCCCTCCACTTT,TRBV6-5,.,few,TRBJ1-6
CASTSLVSGELFF,TGTGCCAGCACCTCACTAGTATCCGGGGAGCTGTTTTTT,TRBV9,.,few,TRBJ2-2
CASRPDWGAFF,TGTGCCAGCAGGCCTGACTGGGGAGCTTTCTTT,TRBV7-9,.,few,TRBJ1-1
CSVERQYQETQYF,TGCAGCGTTGAGCGGCAATACCAAGAGACCCAGTACTTC,TRBV29-1,.,.,TRBJ2-5
CASSQNPRNTEAFF,TGCGCCAGCAGCCAGAACCCCCGGAACACTGAAGCTTTCTTT,TRBV4-3,.,.,TRBJ1-1
CASSHWARTEPTDTQYF,TGCGCCAGCAGCCATTGGGCCCGGACAGAACCCACAGATACGCAGTATTTT,TRBV4-1,.,few,TRBJ2-3
CASSRGMGQGTYEQYF,TGTGCCAGCAGCCGAGGAATGGGACAGGGAACTTACGAGCAGTACTTC,TRBV11-2,TRBD1,.,TRBJ2-7
CASSRSTRWETQYF,TGTGCCAGCAGTAGATCGACCCGGTGGGAGACCCAGTACTTC,TRBV6-5,.,.,TRBJ2-5
CASSWDPGLVTYEQYF,TGCGCCAGCAGCTGGGACCCGGGACTCGTTACCTACGAGCAGTACTTC,TRBV5-1,.,.,TRBJ2-7
CASSLWGAEQFF,TGTGCCAGCAGTTTATGGGGGGCTGAGCAGTTCTTC,TRBV6-2/TRBV6-3,.,many,TRBJ2-1
CAIGQQVNQPQHF,TGTGCCATCGGACAGCAAGTCAATCAGCCCCAGCATTTT,TRBV10-3,.,many,TRBJ1-5
CSASGGLGETQYF,TGCAGTGCTAGCGGGGGATTGGGGGAGACCCAGTACTTC,TRBV20-1,.,.,TRBJ2-5
CASSQGNRGLYGYTF,TGCGCCAGCAGCCAGGGAAACAGGGGTTTATATGGCTACACCTTC,TRBV4-1,TRBD1,few,TRBJ1-2
CASSLGGGINYEQYF,TGTGCCAGCAGCTTAGGCGGGGGTATCAACTACGAGCAGTACTTC,TRBV7-9,TRBD2,.,TRBJ2-7
CASSLGQAETQYF,TGTGCCAGCAGCCTAGGCCAGGCGGAGACCCAGTACTTC,TRBV6-6,.,few,TRBJ2-5
CSASSGGDGYTF,TGCAGTGCTAGTTCAGGGGGTGATGGCTACACCTTC,TRBV20-1,TRBD1,.,TRBJ1-2
CAIRRRGYDTQYF,TGTGCCATCCGCCGACGGGGGTACGATACGCAGTATTTT,TRBV7-6,.,few,TRBJ2-3
CASSRQTSGSTDTQYF,TGTGCCAGCAGCAGACAGACTAGCGGGAGCACAGATACGCAGTATTTT,TRBV7-2,TRBD2,many,TRBJ2-3
CASSSEPQETQYF,TGTGCCAGCAGCTCGGAACCTCAAGAGACCCAGTACTTC,TRBV7-8,.,few,TRBJ2-5
CASSPASGRGRWTEAFF,TGTGCCAGCAGCCCGGCCTCGGGTAGGGGACGATGGACTGAAGCTTTCTTT,TRBV3-1,.,.,TRBJ1-1
CASSTQGSQPQHF,TGTGCCAGCAGTACGCAGGGGTCTCAGCCCCAGCATTTT,TRBV12-3/TRBV12-4,.,few,TRBJ1-5
CATSRDREGYRGYTF,TGTGCCACCAGCAGAGATCGGGAGGGGTACCGTGGCTACACCTTC,TRBV15,.,.,TRBJ1-2
CASSNPGVDNTEAFF,TGTGCCAGCAGCAACCCAGGGGTTGACAACACTGAAGCTTTCTTT,TRBV11-2,.,.,TRBJ1-1
CASSLYVQGGNTIYF,TGTGCCAGCAGCTTATATGTACAGGGCGGAAACACCATATATTTT,TRBV7-2,.,many,TRBJ1-3
CASTPRRGKEDTGELFF,TGTGCCAGCACCCCGAGAAGGGGCAAAGAGGACACCGGGGAGCTGTTTTTT,TRBV12-3/TRBV12-4,.,.,TRBJ2-2
CASTSSPGPNSPLHF,TGTGCCAGCACCTCAAGTCCAGGGCCGAATTCACCCCTCCACTTT,TRBV7-2,.,.,TRBJ1-6
CAISESGPSGANVLTF,TGTGCCATCAGTGAGTCCGGCCCCTCTGGGGCCAACGTCCTGACTTTC,TRBV10-3,.,.,TRBJ2-6
CASSLSEADTQYF,TGTGCCAGCAGCTTATCCGAGGCAGATACGCAGTATTTT,TRBV11-2,.,.,TRBJ2-3
CASGVLQETQYF,TGTGCCAGCGGCGTGCTCCAAGAGACCCAGTACTTC,TRBV6-6,.,.,TRBJ2-5
CASSPDSQTVAFF,TGTGCCAGCAGCCCAGACAGTCAGACTGTAGCTTTCTTT,TRBV7-3,.,.,TRBJ1-1
CASSRDREQYF,TGCGCCAGCAGCCGGGATCGGGAGCAGTACTTC,TRBV4-1,.,many,TRBJ2-7
CSALISGTGHQPQHF,TGCAGTGCCCTGATCTCCGGGACAGGACATCAGCCCCAGCATTTT,TRBV20-1,TRBD1,few,TRBJ1-5
CATSDQLAGGPYTQYF,TGTGCCACCAGTGATCAACTAGCGGGGGGGCCGTATACGCAGTATTTT,TRBV24-1,TRBD2,.,TRBJ2-3
CASSLAAWTSGEETQYF,TGTGCCAGCAGCTTAGCAGCTTGGACTAGCGGGGAAGAGACCCAGTACTTC,TRBV7-8,TRBD2,.,TRBJ2-5
CASSRGGALFTEAFF,TGTGCCAGCAGCAGAGGGGGCGCTTTGTTCACTGAAGCTTTCTTT,TRBV9,TRBD1,.,TRBJ1-1
CASSSGSGTSYEQYF,TGTGCCAGCAGCTCCGGCAGCGGAACCTCCTACGAGCAGTACTTC,TRBV11-3,.,.,TRBJ2-7
CASSDPGTGDNEQFF,TGTGCCAGCAGTGACCCCGGGACAGGGGACAATGAGCAGTTCTTC,TRBV25-1,TRBD1,.,TRBJ2-1
CASSGPPGQGPSGELFF,TGTGCCAGCAGTGGACCCCCGGGACAGGGTCCCTCCGGGGAGCTGTTTTTT,TRBV28,TRBD1,few,TRBJ2-2
CASSYDRTSYGYTF,TGTGCCAGCAGTTACGACCGGACCTCCTATGGCTACACCTTC,TRBV6-2/TRBV6-3,.,few,TRBJ1-2
CASGSPGTGFYGYTF,TGTGCTAGTGGTTCCCCCGGGACAGGGTTCTATGGCTACACCTTC,TRBV12-5,TRBD1,.,TRBJ1-2
CAIKPGQGSGANVLTF,TGTGCCATCAAACCGGGACAGGGTTCTGGGGCCAACGTCCTGACTTTC,TRBV10-3,TRBD1,.,TRBJ2-6
CASNPRLGQDEQFF,TGTGCCAGCAACCCTAGGTTGGGGCAGGATGAGCAGTTCTTC,TRBV7-2,.,many,TRBJ2-1
CASSLVGGTGEDTQYF,TGTGCCAGCAGCTTAGTTGGGGGGACAGGCGAAGATACGCAGTATTTT,TRBV7-6,TRBD1,.,TRBJ2-3
CASSPRQVRDTEAFF,TGTGCCAGCAGTCCTCGACAGGTTAGGGACACTGAAGCTTTCTTT,TRBV2,.,few,TRBJ1-1
CASSLDRGRERLHF,TGCGCCAGCAGCTTGGACAGGGGGCGTGAGAGGCTCCACTTT,TRBV5-1,TRBD1,.,TRBJ1-6
CATSRDPDRGEQYF,TGTGCCACCAGCAGAGATCCCGATCGTGGCGAGCAGTACTTC,TRBV15,.,.,TRBJ2-7
CASSPRQGNTGELFF,TGTGCCAGCAGTCCCCGACAGGGAAACACCGGGGAGCTGTTTTTT,TRBV12-3/TRBV12-4,TRBD1,many,TRBJ2-2
CSAPNPLAGTDTQYF,TGCAGTGCTCCGAACCCTCTAGCGGGTACAGATACGCAGTATTTT,TRBV20-1,TRBD2,few,TRBJ2-3
CSGLIGIYYEQYF,TGCAGTGGCCTTATAGGGATTTACTACGAGCAGTACTTC,TRBV20-1,.,.,TRBJ2-7